This TCR beta chain was recovered during a study of patients and donors after allogeneic stem cell transplantation. V lost 6 bases and J 3 bases, leaving 12 bases between the germline ends. The germline V gene encodes CDR1 SNHLY and CDR2 FYNNEI. This CDR3 is built from 14 residues. Only a few counts were recorded for this clonotype. MiXCR, run by TCRdb on the RT-PCR reads, gives a single entry per CDR3 protein. The data contain about 110,000 distinct CDR3 sequences, approximately 40% of them singletons. V and J are TRBV2 and TRBJ2-1; the D call may be TRBD1 or TRBD2 (6 bases each). This TCR came from a human donor who was either an allogeneic HSCT recipient or a stem cell or donor lymphocyte infusion donor (not recorded which). It is not recorded whose cells these are; they may come from a transplant donor. Sequencing was carried out using blood, either unsorted or a sorted T cell fraction (not recorded which). The CDR3 sequence is CASRGGQYYNEQFF. CDR3 bases: TGTGCCAGCAGGGGGGGACAATACTACAATGAGCAGTTCTTC.